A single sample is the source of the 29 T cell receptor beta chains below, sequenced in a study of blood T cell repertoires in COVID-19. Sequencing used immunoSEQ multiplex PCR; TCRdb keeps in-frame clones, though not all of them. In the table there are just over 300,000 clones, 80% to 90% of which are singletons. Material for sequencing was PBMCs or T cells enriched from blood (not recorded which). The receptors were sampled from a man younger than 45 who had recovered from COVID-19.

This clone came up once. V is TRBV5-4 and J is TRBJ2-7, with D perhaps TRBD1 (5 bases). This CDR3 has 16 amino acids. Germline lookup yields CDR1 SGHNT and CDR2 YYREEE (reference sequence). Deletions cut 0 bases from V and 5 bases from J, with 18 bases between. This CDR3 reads CASSLAVGRVLHEQYF. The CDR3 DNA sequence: TGTGCCAGCAGCTTGGCTGTCGGCAGGGTTCTCCACGAGCAGTACTTC.

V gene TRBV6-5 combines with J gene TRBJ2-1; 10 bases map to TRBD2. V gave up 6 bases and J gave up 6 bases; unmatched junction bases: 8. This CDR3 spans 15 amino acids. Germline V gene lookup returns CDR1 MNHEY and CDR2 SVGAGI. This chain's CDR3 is CASRNPLAGANEQFF. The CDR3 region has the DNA TGTGCCAGCAGAAACCCCCTAGCGGGAGCCAATGAGCAGTTCTTC.

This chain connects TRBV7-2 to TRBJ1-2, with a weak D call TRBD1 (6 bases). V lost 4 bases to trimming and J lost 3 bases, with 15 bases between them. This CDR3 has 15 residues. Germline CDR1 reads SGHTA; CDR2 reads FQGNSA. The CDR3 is CASSWGLQGDYGYTF. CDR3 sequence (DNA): TGTGCCAGCAGCTGGGGTCTACAGGGAGACTATGGCTACACCTTC.

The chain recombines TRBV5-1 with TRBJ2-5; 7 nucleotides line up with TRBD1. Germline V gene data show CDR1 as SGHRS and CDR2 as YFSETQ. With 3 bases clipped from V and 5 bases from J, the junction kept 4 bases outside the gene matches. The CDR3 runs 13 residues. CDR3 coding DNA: TGCGCCAGCAGCTGGGACAGAGGTGAGACCCAGTACTTC. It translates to CASSWDRGETQYF.

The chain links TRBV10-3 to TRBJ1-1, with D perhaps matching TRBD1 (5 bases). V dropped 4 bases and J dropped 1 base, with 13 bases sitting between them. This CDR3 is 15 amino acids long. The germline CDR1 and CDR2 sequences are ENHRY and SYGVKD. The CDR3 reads CAISGLKGQNTEAFF. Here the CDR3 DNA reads TGTGCCATCAGTGGCCTGAAGGGGCAGAACACTGAAGCTTTCTTT.

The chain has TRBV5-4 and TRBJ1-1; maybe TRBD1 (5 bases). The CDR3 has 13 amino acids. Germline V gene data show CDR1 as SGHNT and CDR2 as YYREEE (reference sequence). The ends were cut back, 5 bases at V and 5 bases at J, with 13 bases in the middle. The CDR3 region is CASSWGVGTEAFF. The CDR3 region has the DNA TGTGCCAGCAGTTGGGGGGTGGGTACTGAAGCTTTCTTT.

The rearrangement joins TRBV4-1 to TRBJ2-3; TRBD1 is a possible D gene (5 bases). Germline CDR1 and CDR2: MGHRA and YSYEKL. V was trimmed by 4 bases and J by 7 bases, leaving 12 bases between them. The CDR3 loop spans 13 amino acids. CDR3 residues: CASSLPQGNTQYF. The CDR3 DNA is TGCGCCAGCAGCCTACCTCAGGGAAATACGCAGTATTTT.

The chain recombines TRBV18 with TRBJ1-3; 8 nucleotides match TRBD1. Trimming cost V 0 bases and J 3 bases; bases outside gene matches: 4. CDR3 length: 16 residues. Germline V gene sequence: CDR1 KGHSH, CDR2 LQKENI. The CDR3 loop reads CASSPPTGVVGNTIYF. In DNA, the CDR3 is TGTGCCAGCTCACCACCGACAGGGGTGGTTGGAAACACCATATATTTT.

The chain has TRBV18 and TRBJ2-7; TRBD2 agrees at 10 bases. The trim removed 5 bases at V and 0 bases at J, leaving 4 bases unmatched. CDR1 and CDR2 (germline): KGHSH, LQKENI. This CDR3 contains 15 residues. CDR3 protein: CASSEPSGSSYEQYF. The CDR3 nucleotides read TGTGCCAGCTCAGAGCCTAGCGGGAGCTCCTACGAGCAGTACTTC.

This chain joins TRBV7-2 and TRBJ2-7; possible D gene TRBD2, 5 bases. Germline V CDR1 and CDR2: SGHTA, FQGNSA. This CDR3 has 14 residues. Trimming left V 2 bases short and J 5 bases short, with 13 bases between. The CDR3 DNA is TGTGCCAGCAGCTTAAATGTAGCGCCCAACGAGCAGTACTTC. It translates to CASSLNVAPNEQYF.

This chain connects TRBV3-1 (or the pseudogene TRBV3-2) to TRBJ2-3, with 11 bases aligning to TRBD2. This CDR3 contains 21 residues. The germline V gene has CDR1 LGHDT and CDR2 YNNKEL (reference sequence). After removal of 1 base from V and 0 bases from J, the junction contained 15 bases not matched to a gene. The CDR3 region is CASSQVFTSGSGGTSTDTQYF. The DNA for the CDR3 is TGTGCCAGCAGCCAAGTATTCACTAGCGGGAGTGGGGGAACTAGCACAGATACGCAGTATTTT.

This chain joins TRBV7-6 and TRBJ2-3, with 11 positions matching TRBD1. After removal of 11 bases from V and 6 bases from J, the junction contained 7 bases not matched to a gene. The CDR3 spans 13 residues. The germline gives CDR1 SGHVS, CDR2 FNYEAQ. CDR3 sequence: CASRTGGFDTQYF. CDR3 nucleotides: TGTGCCTCGAGGACAGGGGGCTTTGATACGCAGTATTTT.

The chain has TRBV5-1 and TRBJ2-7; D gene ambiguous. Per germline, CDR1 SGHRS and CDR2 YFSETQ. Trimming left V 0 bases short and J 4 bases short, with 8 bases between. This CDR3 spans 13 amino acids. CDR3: CASSLGAAYEQYF. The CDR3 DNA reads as TGCGCCAGCAGCTTGGGAGCAGCGTACGAGCAGTACTTC.

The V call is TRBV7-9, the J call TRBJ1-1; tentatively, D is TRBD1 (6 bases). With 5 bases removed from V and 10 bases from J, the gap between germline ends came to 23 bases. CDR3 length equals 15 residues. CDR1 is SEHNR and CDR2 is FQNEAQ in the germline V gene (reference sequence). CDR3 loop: CASSPTPDTPGAAFF. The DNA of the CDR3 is TGTGCCAGCAGCCCTACACCGGACACACCAGGGGCAGCTTTCTTT.

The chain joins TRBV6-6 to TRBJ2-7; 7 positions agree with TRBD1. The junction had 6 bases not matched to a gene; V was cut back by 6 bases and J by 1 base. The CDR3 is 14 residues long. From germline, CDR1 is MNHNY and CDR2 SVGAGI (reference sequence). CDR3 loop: CASRKNRGSYEQYF. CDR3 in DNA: TGTGCCAGCAGGAAGAACAGGGGATCCTACGAGCAGTACTTC.

This CDR3 is CASSQGPRAGYF. For the CDR3, the DNA is TGTGCCAGCAGCCAAGGACCTCGAGCGGGGTACTTC. The J gene is TRBJ2-5, the V gene TRBV3-1 (or the pseudogene TRBV3-2); possibly TRBD2 for D (6 bases). The CDR3 length is 12 residues. V lost 1 base and J 13 bases, leaving 13 bases between the germline ends. The V gene's germline CDR1 is LGHDT and CDR2 YNNKEL (reference sequence).

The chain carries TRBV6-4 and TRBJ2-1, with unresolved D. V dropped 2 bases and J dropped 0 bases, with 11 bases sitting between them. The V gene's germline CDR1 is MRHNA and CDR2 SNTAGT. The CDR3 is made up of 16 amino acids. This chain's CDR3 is CASSDSHSRSYNEQFF. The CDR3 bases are TGTGCCAGCAGTGACAGCCATTCCCGCTCCTACAATGAGCAGTTCTTC.

The CDR3 bases are TGTGCCAGCAGCGTACAGGGACGACACGAGCAGTACTTC. The encoded protein is CASSVQGRHEQYF. The chain links TRBV5-4 to TRBJ2-7; tentatively, D is TRBD1 (6 bases). Germline lookup yields CDR1 SGHNT and CDR2 YYREEE (reference sequence). The V end was cut by 4 bases, the J end by 5 bases, with 13 bases between. The CDR3 runs 13 residues. The full variable domain, in which reference TRBV5-4 and TRBJ2-7 provide the parts outside the CDR3, is ETGVTQSPTHLIKTRGQQVTLRCSSQSGHNTVSWYQQALGQGPQFIFQYYREEENGRGNFPPRFSGLQFPNYSSELNVNALELDDSALYLCASSVQGRHEQYFGPGTRLTVT.

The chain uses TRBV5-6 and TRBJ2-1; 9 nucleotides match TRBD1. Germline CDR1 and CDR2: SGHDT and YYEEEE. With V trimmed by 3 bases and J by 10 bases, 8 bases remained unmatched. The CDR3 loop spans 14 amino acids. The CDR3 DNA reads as TGTGCCAGCAGCTACGGACAGGGGAGTTCAGAGCAGTTCTTC. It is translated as CASSYGQGSSEQFF.

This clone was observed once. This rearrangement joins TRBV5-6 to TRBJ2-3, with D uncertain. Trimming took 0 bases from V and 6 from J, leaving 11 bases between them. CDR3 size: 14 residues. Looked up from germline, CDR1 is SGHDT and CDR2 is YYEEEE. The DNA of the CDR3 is TGTGCCAGCAGCTTGGTACTGGAGACGGATACGCAGTATTTT. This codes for CASSLVLETDTQYF.

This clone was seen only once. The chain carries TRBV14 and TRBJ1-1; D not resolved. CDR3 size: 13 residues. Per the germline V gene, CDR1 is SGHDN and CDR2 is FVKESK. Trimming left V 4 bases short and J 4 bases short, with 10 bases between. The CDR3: CASSRAPITEAFF. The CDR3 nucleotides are TGTGCCAGCAGCCGCGCCCCCATCACTGAAGCTTTCTTT.

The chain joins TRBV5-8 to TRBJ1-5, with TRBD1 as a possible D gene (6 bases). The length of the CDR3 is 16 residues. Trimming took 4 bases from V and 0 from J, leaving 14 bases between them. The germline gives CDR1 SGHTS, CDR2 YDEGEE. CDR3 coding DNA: TGTGCCAGCAGCCCATGGGGGCGGGTTAGCAATCAGCCCCAGCATTTT. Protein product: CASSPWGRVSNQPQHF.

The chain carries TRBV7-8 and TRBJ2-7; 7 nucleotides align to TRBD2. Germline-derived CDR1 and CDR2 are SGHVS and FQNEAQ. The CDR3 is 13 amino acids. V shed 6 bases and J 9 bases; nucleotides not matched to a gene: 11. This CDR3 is CASSTQREIWQYF. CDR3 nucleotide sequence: TGTGCCAGCAGTACCCAGCGGGAAATATGGCAGTACTTC.

The CDR3, as DNA: TGTGCCAGCAGCCAAGCACAGGAGCCCCATCTGAACACTGAAGCTTTCTTT. Residues: CASSQAQEPHLNTEAFF. The chain links TRBV3-1 (or the pseudogene TRBV3-2) to TRBJ1-1; a possible D gene is TRBD1 (5 bases). Germline V lookup: CDR1 LGHDT, CDR2 YNNKEL (reference sequence). Trimming removed 1 base from V and 0 bases from J, with 15 bases in between. The CDR3 has 17 residues.

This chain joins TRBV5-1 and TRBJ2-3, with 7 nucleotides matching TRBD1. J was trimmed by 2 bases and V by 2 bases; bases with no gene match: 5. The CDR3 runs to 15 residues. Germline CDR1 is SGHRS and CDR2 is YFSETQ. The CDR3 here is CASSFGDRDTDTQYF. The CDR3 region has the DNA TGCGCCAGCAGCTTCGGGGACAGAGACACAGATACGCAGTATTTT. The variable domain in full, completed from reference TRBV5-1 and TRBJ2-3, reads KAGVTQTPRYLIKTRGQQVTLSCSPISGHRSVSWYQQTPGQGLQFLFEYFSETQRNKGNFPGRFSGRQFSNSRSEMNVSTLELGDSALYLCASSFGDRDTDTQYFGPGTRLTVL.

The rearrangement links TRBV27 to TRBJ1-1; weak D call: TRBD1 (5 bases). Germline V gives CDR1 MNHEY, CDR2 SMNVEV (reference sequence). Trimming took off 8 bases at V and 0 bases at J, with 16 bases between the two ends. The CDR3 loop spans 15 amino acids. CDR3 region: CASSGEGWMNTEAFF. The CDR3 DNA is TGTGCCAGCTCGGGGGAGGGTTGGATGAACACTGAAGCTTTCTTT.

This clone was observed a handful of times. This CDR3 is CASKGTGANTGELFF. The DNA of the CDR3 is TGTGCCAGCAAGGGGACAGGGGCGAACACCGGGGAGCTGTTTTTT. This rearrangement joins TRBV2 to TRBJ2-2, with 10 bases lining up with TRBD1. Germline V gives CDR1 SNHLY, CDR2 FYNNEI. The CDR3 consists of 15 residues. J was trimmed by 0 bases and V by 7 bases; bases with no gene match: 2.

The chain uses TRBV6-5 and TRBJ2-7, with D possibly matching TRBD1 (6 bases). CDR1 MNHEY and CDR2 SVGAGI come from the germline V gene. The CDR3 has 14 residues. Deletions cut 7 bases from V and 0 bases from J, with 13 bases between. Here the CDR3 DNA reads TGTGCCAGCAAGGTGATGGACAGCTCCTACGAGCAGTACTTC. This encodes CASKVMDSSYEQYF.

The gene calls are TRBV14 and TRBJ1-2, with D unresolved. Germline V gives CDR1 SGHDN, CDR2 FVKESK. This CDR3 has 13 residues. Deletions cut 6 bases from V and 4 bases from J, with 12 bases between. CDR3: CASSGAGLYGYTF. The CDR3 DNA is TGTGCCAGCAGTGGCGCAGGCCTCTATGGCTACACCTTC.